This T cell receptor (beta chain) appears in the sequencing data of a study of blood T cell repertoires in COVID-19. TCRdb's copy holds only in-frame clones and misses some; the assay was immunoSEQ multiplex PCR. The sample has about 130,000 clones; 70% to 85% are singletons. The junction had 12 bases not matched to a gene; V was cut back by 5 bases and J by 8 bases. The CDR3 has 15 residues. The germline V gene has CDR1 GTSNPN and CDR2 SVGIG (reference sequence). The chain links TRBV30 to TRBJ1-2; 12 positions agree with TRBD1. This clonotype was obtained from a woman aged 45-65 years with acute or convalescent COVID-19. Sequencing input: peripheral blood. The DNA for the CDR3 is TGTGCCTGGCAACCCCGGGACAGGGGGCTCGTAGGCTACACCTTC. Translation: CAWQPRDRGLVGYTF.